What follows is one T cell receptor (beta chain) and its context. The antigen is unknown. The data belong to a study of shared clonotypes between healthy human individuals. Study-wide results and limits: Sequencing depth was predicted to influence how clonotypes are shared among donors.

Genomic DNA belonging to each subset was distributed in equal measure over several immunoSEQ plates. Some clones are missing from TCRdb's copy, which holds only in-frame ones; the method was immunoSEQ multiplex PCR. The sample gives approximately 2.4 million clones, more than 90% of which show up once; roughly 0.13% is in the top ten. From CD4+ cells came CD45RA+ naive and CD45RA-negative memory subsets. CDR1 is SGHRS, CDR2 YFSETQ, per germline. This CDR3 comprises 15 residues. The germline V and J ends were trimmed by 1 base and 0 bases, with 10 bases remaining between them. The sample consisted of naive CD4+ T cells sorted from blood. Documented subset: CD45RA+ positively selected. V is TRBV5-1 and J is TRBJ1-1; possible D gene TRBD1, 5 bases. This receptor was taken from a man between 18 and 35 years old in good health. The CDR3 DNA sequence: TGCGCCAGCAGCTTGTCAGGGAAAGTGAACACTGAAGCTTTCTTT. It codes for CASSLSGKVNTEAFF.